This entry concerns a single T cell receptor beta chain. Its antigen is currently unknown. This sample is drawn from a study of cytomegalovirus exposure and HLA in healthy donors. Study results and limitations: Presence/absence analyses assumed roughly uniform sequencing depth across donors, which may not hold.

V lost 3 bases, J lost 2 bases, and 7 bases stayed unmatched. This CDR3 region has 16 residues. Germline loops: CDR1 LNHDA, CDR2 SQIVND (reference sequence). This PCR relied on a set of 60 Vbeta primers and 13 Jbeta primers. TCRdb's copy holds only in-frame clones and misses some; the assay was immunoSEQ multiplex PCR. Its listing shows around 50,000 clones. This TCR was recovered from a male donor in good health and CMV-seronegative. Sequencing input: PBMCs. The rearrangement joins TRBV19 to TRBJ1-2; TRBD1 aligns across 9 bases. CDR3 amino acids: CASSISWDRANYGYTF. CDR3 in DNA: TGTGCCAGTAGTATTTCATGGGACAGGGCAAACTATGGCTACACCTTC.